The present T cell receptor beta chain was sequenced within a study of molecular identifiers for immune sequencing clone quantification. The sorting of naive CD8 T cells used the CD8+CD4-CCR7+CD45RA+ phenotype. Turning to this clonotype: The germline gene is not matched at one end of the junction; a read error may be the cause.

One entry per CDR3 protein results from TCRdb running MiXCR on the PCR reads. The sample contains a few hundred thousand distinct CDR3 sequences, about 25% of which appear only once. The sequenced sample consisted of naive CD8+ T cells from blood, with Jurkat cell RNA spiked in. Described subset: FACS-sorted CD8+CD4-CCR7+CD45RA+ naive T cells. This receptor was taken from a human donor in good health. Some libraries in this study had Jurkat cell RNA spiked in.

The CDR3: CVSSDERDSYEQYF. The CDR3 nucleotides read TGTGTCAGCAGTGATGAACGGGACAGCTACGAGCAGTACTTC. This rearrangement joins TRBV28 to TRBJ2-7; 7 nucleotides line up with TRBD1. Germline lookup yields CDR1 MDHEN and CDR2 SYDVKM. There are 14 residues in the CDR3.